These T cell receptor beta chains were read from a single sample in a study of cytomegalovirus exposure and HLA in healthy donors. The assay was immunoSEQ multiplex PCR, and TCRdb's table has in-frame clones only and misses some. The sample lists roughly 130,000 clones; 80% were seen once. The sample taken for sequencing was PBMCs. These receptors all stem from a male donor in good health and CMV-seronegative. Each CDR3 is given with its conserved first and last residue. The D gene is left open where the match is weak. Some rows have no size entry. The others give once, few or many, or a class for an expanded clone.

j_gene,d_gene,v_gene,abundance,CDR3nt,CDR3aa
TRBJ1-5,.,TRBV30,.,TGTGCCTGGAGTGTCGCCAGGGCGTTTCAGCCCCAGCATTTT,CAWSVARAFQPQHF
TRBJ2-3,TRBD2,TRBV6-5,once,TGTGCCAGCAGTTACGCGCGGGGGGCCAACACAGATACGCAGTATTTT,CASSYARGANTDTQYF
TRBJ1-2,.,TRBV7-2,.,TGTGCCAGCAGGACAGACAACTATGGCTACACCTTC,CASRTDNYGYTF
TRBJ2-5,TRBD1,TRBV28,once,TGTGCCAGCAGTCACAGGGGGCAGGAGACCCAGTACTTC,CASSHRGQETQYF
TRBJ2-7,.,TRBV5-1,.,TGCGCCAGCAGCTTCGGGGGATACGAGCAGTACTTC,CASSFGGYEQYF
TRBJ1-1,.,TRBV5-8,.,TGTGCCAGCAGCTTAGAGGCCGCGAACACTGAAGCTTTCTTT,CASSLEAANTEAFF
TRBJ1-4,.,TRBV19,.,TGTGCCACCCACTACGAGACAGCTAATGAAAAACTGTTTTTT,CATHYETANEKLFF
TRBJ2-7,TRBD1,TRBV6-6,.,TGTGCCAGCAGTTCCAAGGGACAGTCCTACGAGCAGTACTTC,CASSSKGQSYEQYF
TRBJ1-1,.,TRBV30,.,TGTGCCTGGAGTGTGGGGGCAAACACTGAAGCTTTCTTT,CAWSVGANTEAFF
TRBJ1-1,TRBD1,TRBV5-1,.,TGCGCCAGCAGCTTGGGCATCAGGGGGCAAGGGACTGAAGCTTTCTTT,CASSLGIRGQGTEAFF
TRBJ1-1,TRBD1,TRBV7-2,.,TGTGCCAGCAGCCCGAGCAGGGGGATGAACACTGAAGCTTTCTTT,CASSPSRGMNTEAFF
TRBJ2-7,TRBD1,TRBV7-8,.,TGTGCCAGCAGCGAAAGACAGGGAATGGCATGGTCCTACGAGCAGTACTTC,CASSERQGMAWSYEQYF
TRBJ2-7,.,TRBV19,.,TGTGCCAGTGTCAGCGCTTACTACGAGCAGTACTTC,CASVSAYYEQYF
TRBJ1-2,TRBD1,TRBV30,.,TGTGCCTGGAGTCCAATAAGTACAGGGGTGGCCACCTTC,CAWSPISTGVATF
TRBJ2-3,.,TRBV9,.,TGTGCCAGCAGCACGGCAGATACGCAGTATTTT,CASSTADTQYF
TRBJ2-6,TRBD1,TRBV25-1,.,TGTGCCAGCAGAACAGGGGGTTCCGCCAACGTCCTGACTTTC,CASRTGGSANVLTF
TRBJ1-4,TRBD1,TRBV4-1,few,TGCGCCAGCAGCCACGGACAGGGGGCCGGTAATGAAAAACTGTTTTTT,CASSHGQGAGNEKLFF
TRBJ1-6,.,TRBV5-1,.,TGCGCCAGCAGCTTGGATCTTAATTCACCCCTCCACTTT,CASSLDLNSPLHF
TRBJ2-5,.,TRBV12-1,.,TGTGCCAGCAGCTTTGCGACTAGCGGGAGGATACCGAGAGAGACCCAGTACTTC,CASSFATSGRIPRETQYF
TRBJ1-4,.,TRBV5-8,.,TGTGCCAGCAGCTTTTCTGGGCGTGAAAAACTGTTTTTT,CASSFSGREKLFF
TRBJ2-7,TRBD2,TRBV29-1,few,TGCAGCGCAAGGGGACTAGCGGGAGTTGAGCAGTACTTC,CSARGLAGVEQYF
TRBJ1-6,.,TRBV30,once,TGTGCCTGGAGCCTAGCTGGACGAGTATATAATTCACCCCTCCACTTT,CAWSLAGRVYNSPLHF
TRBJ2-5,.,TRBV7-6,.,TGTGCCAGCAGCTTTCCCCGGGACTCTTTTAAGAAAGAGACCCAGTACTTC,CASSFPRDSFKKETQYF
TRBJ2-6,.,TRBV5-1,.,TGCGCCAGCAGCTTGGGGACACAGGTGTCAGGGGCCAACGTCCTGACTTTC,CASSLGTQVSGANVLTF
TRBJ2-3,TRBD2,TRBV11-2,.,TGTGCCAGCAGCTCCGGACTAGCGGGGGGTTCGTTGGATACGCAGTATTTT,CASSSGLAGGSLDTQYF
TRBJ2-7,.,TRBV29-1,.,TGCAGCGTTCAGGTCGCAGCCTACGAGCAGTACTTC,CSVQVAAYEQYF
TRBJ1-6,TRBD1,TRBV27,.,TGTGCCAGCAGTCTCGGACAGGGGCATTCACCCCTCCACTTT,CASSLGQGHSPLHF
TRBJ1-4,TRBD1,TRBV11-2,.,TGTGCCAGCAGCTACTACCCCCCGGGACAGGGTGGAGAAAAACTGTTTTTT,CASSYYPPGQGGEKLFF
TRBJ1-4,.,TRBV7-2,.,TGTGCCAGCAGCTTAGGGGCAGATGAAAAACTGTTTTTT,CASSLGADEKLFF
TRBJ2-3,.,TRBV4-3,.,TGCGCCAGCAGCCAAGAGGCCATCGGCACAGATACGCAGTATTTT,CASSQEAIGTDTQYF
TRBJ2-1,TRBD2,TRBV30,.,TGTGCCTGGACAGGACCCGGACTAGCGGGTTTCAATGAGCAGTTCTTC,CAWTGPGLAGFNEQFF
TRBJ2-7,.,TRBV11-2,.,TGTGCCAGCAGCCTACCCGGGTCGGGCGAGCAGTACTTC,CASSLPGSGEQYF
TRBJ2-7,TRBD2,TRBV30,.,TGTGCCTGGAAGTTGGGAGGGAGGTCCGAGCAGTACTTC,CAWKLGGRSEQYF
TRBJ2-3,TRBD1,TRBV4-3,.,TGCGCCAGCAGCCTTGGGACAGGGGTTAGCACAGATACGCAGTATTTT,CASSLGTGVSTDTQYF
TRBJ1-5,.,TRBV7-6,few,TGTGCCAGCAGCTTAGCAGGGGCTCCGGATCAGCCCCAGCATTTT,CASSLAGAPDQPQHF
TRBJ2-1,TRBD2,TRBV5-1,.,TGCGCCAGCAGCTTGGATATAGCGGGGGGCTCCTACAATGAGCAGTTCTTC,CASSLDIAGGSYNEQFF
TRBJ2-7,TRBD2,TRBV5-1,.,TGCGCCAGCAGCTTGGCAGCTAGCGGGAGCGGGTACGAGCAGTACTTC,CASSLAASGSGYEQYF
TRBJ2-3,.,TRBV4-2,.,TGTGCCAGCAGCCATTTCGGCGGGGCGGCGCATGGCACAGATACGCAGTATTTT,CASSHFGGAAHGTDTQYF
TRBJ2-1,TRBD1,TRBV29-1,.,TGCAGCGCTGGGACAGGGAACCATGAGCAGTTCTTC,CSAGTGNHEQFF
TRBJ1-1,.,TRBV7-9,.,TGTGCCAGCAGCTTGATTCTCCGGGTCGGGATGAACACTGAAGCTTTCTTT,CASSLILRVGMNTEAFF
TRBJ2-2,TRBD2,TRBV7-2,.,TGTGCCAGCGGGAGGGCAGCCGCCGGGGAGCTGTTTTTT,CASGRAAAGELFF
TRBJ1-4,.,TRBV7-9,.,TGTGCCAGCAGCTCCCCCAGGGAGGGTAATGAAAAACTGTTTTTT,CASSSPREGNEKLFF
TRBJ1-5,.,TRBV27,.,TGTGCCAGCAGTTTGTTAGGGGACTCAGGCAATCAGCCCCAGCATTTT,CASSLLGDSGNQPQHF
TRBJ1-2,.,TRBV27,.,TGTGCCAGCAGTCAGGGAGGGGTAGGCTACACCTTC,CASSQGGVGYTF
TRBJ1-1,.,TRBV30,few,TGTGCCTGGTCAAAACCGGGAGCCGCGATCACTGAAGCTTTCTTT,CAWSKPGAAITEAFF
TRBJ2-3,.,TRBV18,.,TGTGCCAGCTCACTGGGGGCAGGGAGCACAGATACGCAGTATTTT,CASSLGAGSTDTQYF
TRBJ1-1,.,TRBV2,once,TGTGCCTCGACCTGGACAGTGGTCGGTACTGAAGCTTTCTTT,CASTWTVVGTEAFF
TRBJ1-1,.,TRBV7-9,once,TGTGCCAGCAGCTTACGCGACACTGAAGCTTTCTTT,CASSLRDTEAFF
TRBJ2-4,.,TRBV5-6,.,TGTGCCAGCAGCTTGTGGTCGGGGAACATTCAGTACTTC,CASSLWSGNIQYF
TRBJ1-3,.,TRBV5-1,.,TGCGCCAGCAGCTTGGATACCGGGATGAGTGCCATATATTTT,CASSLDTGMSAIYF
TRBJ2-7,TRBD2,TRBV27,.,TGTGCCAGCAGTTTTTCTCGCGGGGGTTACGAGCAGTACTTC,CASSFSRGGYEQYF
TRBJ1-2,.,TRBV11-2,few,TGTGCCAGCAGCTTAGGGGTGATGGAGAACTATGGCTACACCTTC,CASSLGVMENYGYTF
TRBJ2-2,.,TRBV11-3,.,TGTGCCAGCAGCCCGGGATTGGGCTGGAACACCGGGGAGCTGTTTTTT,CASSPGLGWNTGELFF
TRBJ2-1,.,TRBV11-2,once,TGTGCCAGCAGCTTCGCGGGGAAGAGGTCCAATGAGCAGTTCTTC,CASSFAGKRSNEQFF
TRBJ1-1,TRBD1,TRBV25-1,.,TGTGCCAGCAGTGAGCATACCCTACAGGGGCCGGGTGAAGCTTTCTTT,CASSEHTLQGPGEAFF
TRBJ2-1,TRBD2,TRBV9,.,TGTGCCAGCAGCGTAGCCCAGCGGGGGCCCTCTTACAATGAGCAGTTCTTC,CASSVAQRGPSYNEQFF
TRBJ1-1,.,TRBV10-3,.,TGTGCCATCAGTCGAGCGGTGAACACTGAGGCTTTCTTT,CAISRAVNTEAFF